A single sample is the source of the 14 T cell receptor beta chains below, sequenced in a study of sequential checkpoint blockade in melanoma. The repertoire was sequenced with immunoSEQ multiplex PCR; TCRdb's copy has only in-frame clones and lacks some. Among more than 25,000 clones listed, about 89% were seen once. Treatment reported: randomized to nivolumab then ipilimumab (arm A) or the reverse (arm B). This material consisted of CD8+ T cells sorted from blood (inferred from file names), taken from a patient given nivolumab and ipilimumab in sequence. All receptors come from a human donor with melanoma.

The genes are TRBV18 and TRBJ1-1; unclear D gene. V shed 2 bases and J shed 6 bases, with 13 bases lying between them. CDR3 length equals 14 residues. Per the germline V gene, CDR1 is KGHSH and CDR2 is LQKENI. CDR3 in amino acids: CASSPGPNSPEAFF. CDR3 nucleotide sequence: TGTGCCAGCTCACCAGGGCCTAACAGCCCTGAAGCTTTCTTT.

The V call is TRBV7-2, the J call TRBJ1-1, with TRBD1 identical over 7 bases. J was trimmed by 5 bases and V by 1 base; bases with no gene match: 4. The CDR3 has 14 residues. Germline CDR1 and CDR2: SGHTA and FQGNSA. Written as DNA, the CDR3 is TGTGCCAGCAGCTTAGTGTCAGGGGGTACTGAAGCTTTCTTT. Its protein is CASSLVSGGTEAFF.

V usage is TRBV7-3 and J usage is TRBJ2-1, with TRBD2 identical over 9 bases. J lost 1 base, V lost 4 bases, and 5 bases had no gene match. This CDR3 contains 16 residues. Germline V CDR1 and CDR2: SGHTA, FQGTGA. The CDR3 region is CASSSRGGASYNEQFF. CDR3 DNA sequence: TGTGCCAGCAGCTCCCGCGGGGGGGCGTCCTACAATGAGCAGTTCTTC.

The V call is TRBV27, the J call TRBJ2-1, with TRBD2 matching over 12 bases. The germline V gene encodes CDR1 MNHEY and CDR2 SMNVEV (reference sequence). This CDR3 contains 15 residues. Losses at the gene ends were 5 bases for V and 6 bases for J; bases not matched to a gene: 5. This CDR3 reads CASSQLAGGPNEQFF. DNA for the CDR3: TGTGCCAGCAGTCAACTAGCGGGGGGCCCCAATGAGCAGTTCTTC.

V gene TRBV15 combines with J gene TRBJ2-1; TRBD2 agrees at 8 bases. Trimming at V came to 4 bases and at J to 5 bases, leaving 7 bases not matched to a gene. Germline loops: CDR1 LNHNV, CDR2 YYDKDF (reference sequence). The CDR3 spans 15 residues. CDR3 DNA sequence: TGTGCCACCAGCACCTTCGGGGGGGGGCACAATGAGCAGTTCTTC. The encoded protein is CATSTFGGGHNEQFF.

The rearrangement joins TRBV27 to TRBJ2-7; 8 nucleotides align to TRBD1. CDR1 and CDR2 (germline): MNHEY, SMNVEV (reference sequence). The ends lost 0 bases at V and 1 base at J; junction bases unmatched: 8. The CDR3 extends over 17 amino acids. The CDR3 bases are TGTGCCAGCAGTTTATCCCCCCCCGGGACAGGTTCCTACGAGCAGTACTTC. It translates to CASSLSPPGTGSYEQYF.

The V and J genes are TRBV4-2 and TRBJ2-5, with 16 bases that match TRBD2. The ends lost 4 bases at V and 5 bases at J; junction bases unmatched: 13. Germline CDR1 and CDR2: LGHNA and YNFKEQ. This CDR3 has 19 residues. The CDR3 protein is CASSLLTGTSGGGSETQYF. The CDR3 DNA reads as TGTGCCAGCAGCCTCCTAACCGGGACTAGCGGGGGGGGGTCGGAGACCCAGTACTTC.

CDR3 DNA sequence: TGTGCCAGCAGCCCGGGACAGTTTTTTGAAGCTTTCTTT. It translates to CASSPGQFFEAFF. The rearrangement links TRBV7-9 to TRBJ1-1; TRBD1 agrees at 7 bases. The V segment lost 5 bases and the J segment 7 bases; nucleotides outside the gene matches: 7. The CDR3 totals 13 residues. Per germline, CDR1 SEHNR and CDR2 FQNEAQ (reference sequence).

The CDR3 sequence: CASSLGEDPDEQYF. In DNA, the CDR3 is TGTGCCAGCAGCTTAGGCGAGGATCCGGACGAGCAGTACTTC. The chain has TRBV7-3 and TRBJ2-7; D unclear. This CDR3 spans 14 amino acids. Germline CDR1 reads SGHTA; CDR2 reads FQGTGA. Trimming stripped 2 bases from V and 5 bases from J, with 13 bases between.

V usage is TRBV7-9 and J usage is TRBJ2-7; 7 nucleotides match TRBD2. V gave up 5 bases and J gave up 3 bases; unmatched junction bases: 4. The V gene's germline CDR1 is SEHNR and CDR2 FQNEAQ (reference sequence). The CDR3 runs to 13 residues. The CDR3 DNA reads TGTGCCAGCAGCCGGGGGGTCAGCTACGAGCAGTACTTC. Translating it yields CASSRGVSYEQYF.

The chain has TRBV6-4 and TRBJ2-3; 12 positions agree with TRBD2. The V gene's germline CDR1 is MRHNA and CDR2 SNTAGT. The J segment lost 5 bases and the V segment lost 6 bases, leaving 6 bases of the junction unmatched. This CDR3 has 15 residues. The CDR3 sequence is CASSLAGGPGDTQYF. The DNA of the CDR3 is TGTGCCAGCAGCCTAGCGGGGGGGCCGGGAGATACGCAGTATTTT.

The CDR3 reads CASKNGVEQYV. The CDR3 region has the DNA TGTGCCAGCAAAAACGGGGTAGAGCAGTACGTC. This rearrangement joins TRBV6-1 to TRBJ2-7; the D gene is possibly TRBD2 (5 bases). Trimming stripped 7 bases from V and 7 bases from J, with 11 bases between. The CDR3 is 11 residues long. CDR1 is MNHNS, CDR2 SASEGT, per germline.

The chain couples TRBV7-6 to TRBJ1-3, with D perhaps matching TRBD1 (5 bases). CDR1 and CDR2 (germline): SGHVS, FNYEAQ. V was pared by 1 base and J by 0 bases, with 7 bases between. CDR3 length: 15 residues. The CDR3 protein is CASSLGGRSGNTIYF. Here the CDR3 DNA reads TGTGCCAGCAGCTTAGGGGGCCGCTCTGGAAACACCATATATTTT.

The CDR3 sequence: CASSLDRGLEETQYF. The CDR3 DNA follows: TGTGCCAGTAGTTTGGACAGGGGGCTGGAAGAGACCCAGTACTTC. J is TRBJ2-5 and V is TRBV19; 11 bases match TRBD1. Per the germline V gene, CDR1 is LNHDA and CDR2 is SQIVND (reference sequence). The CDR3 is 15 residues long. V gave up 5 bases and J gave up 3 bases; unmatched junction bases: 5.